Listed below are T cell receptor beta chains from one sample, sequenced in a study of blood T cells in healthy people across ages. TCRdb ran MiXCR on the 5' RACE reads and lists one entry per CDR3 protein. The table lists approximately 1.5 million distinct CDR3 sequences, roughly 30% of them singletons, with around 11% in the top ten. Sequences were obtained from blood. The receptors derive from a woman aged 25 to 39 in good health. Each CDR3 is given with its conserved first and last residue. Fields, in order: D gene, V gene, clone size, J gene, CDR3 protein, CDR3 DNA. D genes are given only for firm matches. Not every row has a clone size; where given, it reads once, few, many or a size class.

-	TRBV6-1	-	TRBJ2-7	CASREGPPGLYEQYF	TGTGCCAGCAGGGAGGGACCTCCAGGGCTCTACGAGCAGTACTTC
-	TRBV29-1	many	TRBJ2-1	CSVGGGSLYNEQFF	TGCAGCGTTGGAGGGGGGTCCCTCTACAATGAGCAGTTCTTC
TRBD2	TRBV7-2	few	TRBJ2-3	CASSLPASGGDPVDTQYF	TGTGCCAGCAGCTTGCCGGCTAGCGGGGGCGACCCGGTAGATACGCAGTATTTT
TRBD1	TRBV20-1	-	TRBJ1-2	CSARQGERHYGYTF	TGCAGTGCTCGACAGGGGGAAAGGCACTATGGCTACACCTTC
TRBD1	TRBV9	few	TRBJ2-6	CASSWDSNSGANVLTF	TGTGCCAGCAGCTGGGACAGCAACTCTGGGGCCAACGTCCTGACTTTC
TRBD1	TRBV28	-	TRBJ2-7	CASSAGTGGEYEQYF	TGTGCCAGCAGCGCCGGGACAGGGGGAGAGTACGAGCAGTACTTC
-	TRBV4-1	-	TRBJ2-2	CASSQDRGAMGGELFF	TGCGCCAGCAGCCAAGATAGGGGGGCTATGGGGGGGGAGCTGTTTTTT
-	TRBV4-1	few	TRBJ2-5	CASSQTSSVGQETQYF	TGCGCCAGCAGCCAGACTAGTTCCGTAGGCCAAGAGACCCAGTACTTC
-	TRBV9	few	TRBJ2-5	CASSVGGGGPQETQYF	TGTGCCAGCAGCGTAGGTGGGGGGGGCCCCCAAGAGACCCAGTACTTC
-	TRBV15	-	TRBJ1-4	CATSRERTFSEKLFF	TGTGCCACCAGCAGAGAAAGGACATTTAGTGAAAAACTGTTTTTT
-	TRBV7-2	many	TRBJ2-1	CASSTTGYSYNEQFF	TGTGCCAGCAGCACTACGGGGTACAGCTACAATGAGCAGTTCTTC